This TCR beta chain was identified during a study of shared clonotypes between healthy human individuals. The investigators split CD4+ cells into a CD45RA+ naive subset and a CD45RA-negative memory subset. V was trimmed by 4 bases and J by 1 base, leaving 14 bases between them. CDR1 and CDR2 from the germline V gene are LNHDA and SQIVND (reference sequence). The CDR3 has 16 amino acids. Assay: immunoSEQ multiplex PCR; the TCRdb copy retains only in-frame clones and omits some. The repertoire holds over a million clones, with about 96% as singletons. This sequence was found in a man in his thirties or forties in good health. The chain uses TRBV19 and TRBJ2-4, with D possibly TRBD2 on 5 matching bases. Sequenced input: naive CD4+ T cells sorted from blood. As to subset: CD45RA+ positively selected. CDR3 DNA sequence: TGTGCCAGTAGTAACTGGCAGCCGGGGGCCAAAAACATTCAGTACTTC. Translated: CASSNWQPGAKNIQYF.